Listed below are T cell receptor beta chains from one sample, sequenced in a study of chemoradiotherapy in HPV16-positive cancers. The table came from immunoSEQ multiplex PCR; TCRdb's copy has only in-frame clones and leaves some out. The sample has almost 5,500 clones; about three quarters are singletons. This material was obtained from a patient who underwent chemoradiotherapy. Receptors were obtained from a human donor with HPV-associated anogenital cancer. The CDR3 runs from the conserved cysteine through the conserved F or W. D genes are given only for firm matches. Size is omitted from some rows. Given values are once, few, many or a class for expanded clones.

D	V	J	size	DNA	CDR3
.	TRBV29-1	TRBJ2-7	.	TGCAGCGTTGAAGGATGGCGGGACCTAGGCTACGAGCAGTACTTC	CSVEGWRDLGYEQYF
TRBD1	TRBV6-5	TRBJ1-2	.	TGTGCCACCCTTTGGGACAGGGGATACGGCTACACCTTC	CATLWDRGYGYTF
.	TRBV7-9	TRBJ2-7	few	TGTGCCAGCAGCTTACCTTCGGGGTCGGCCCAGTACTTC	CASSLPSGSAQYF
.	TRBV6-1	TRBJ1-1	.	TGTGCCAGCAGTATCGAGGGGAACACTGAAGCTTTCTTT	CASSIEGNTEAFF
TRBD2	TRBV5-1	TRBJ2-2	once	TGCGCCAGCACAGCTGGGGAGGGTCGGACCGGGGAGCTGTTTTTT	CASTAGEGRTGELFF
TRBD1	TRBV27	TRBJ1-6	.	TGTGCCAGCCGAATACAGGGGTACCATAATTCACCCCTCCACTTT	CASRIQGYHNSPLHF
TRBD2	TRBV27	TRBJ2-1	.	TGTGCCAGCAGTTTCGGCCGGACTAGCTCCAATGAGCAGTTCTTC	CASSFGRTSSNEQFF
.	TRBV7-3	TRBJ2-3	.	TGTGCCAGCAGCCAGAGGGGGACAGATACGCAGTATTTT	CASSQRGTDTQYF
TRBD2	TRBV5-1	TRBJ2-3	.	TGCGCCAGCAGCTTGGGTGGTAGCGGGGATATGGGAACAGATACGCAGTATTTT	CASSLGGSGDMGTDTQYF
.	TRBV19	TRBJ1-1	.	TGTGCCAGTACCCCCCGCCCGGGTACCCCCACTGAAGCTTTCTTT	CASTPRPGTPTEAFF
TRBD2	TRBV18	TRBJ2-7	.	TGTGCCAGCTCACCGACCTCGGGAGGCGGAAGCTCCTACGAGCAGTACTTC	CASSPTSGGGSSYEQYF
TRBD2	TRBV9	TRBJ2-1	.	TGTGCCAGCAGCGTGGGGCGGGAGGACAATGAGCAGTTCTTC	CASSVGREDNEQFF
.	TRBV9	TRBJ2-5	.	TGTGCCAGCAGCGTGACGGGGAGAAAACAAGAGACCCAGTACTTC	CASSVTGRKQETQYF
.	TRBV19	TRBJ1-5	once	TGTGCCAGTAGTATCTCGGGTCCCAACCAGCCCCAGCATTTT	CASSISGPNQPQHF